The T cell receptor beta chain under discussion was sequenced for a study of blood T cell repertoires in COVID-19 (dated by TCRdb to 2020 to 2022). Regarding the complete study: Samples covering the acute and convalescent phases of COVID-19 were provided by collaborators in the United States, Italy and Spain. The material from the prospective study consisted of cDNA or gDNA derived from T cells, B-cell-depleted T cells, or PBMCs. The dataset comprised deeply sampled blood TCRbeta repertoires from subjects exposed to, actively infected with, or recovered from COVID-19. The repertoires were made available in a free public database intended to serve as a resource for research on the immune response to SARS-CoV-2. The samples were drawn from two sources: the first 160 participants of the ongoing ImmuneRACE study, and 1,200 or so subjects contributed by 6 global collaborators. The sample metadata nearly always contained a de-identified subject ID, COVID-19 status, age in years and sex. Where HLA class I and class II types were available, the types were taken from metadata supplied by the sample provider, not from assay-based typing. The research as a whole found: The amount of clinical and demographic metadata varied by source and participant and was provided uncurated.

TCRbeta CDR3 regions were amplified from genomic DNA using the immunoSEQ Assay, a bias-controlled multiplex PCR. The original methods were these. The number of nucleated cells in each sample was estimated from the amplification of reference gene primers within the assay. To quantify the absolute abundance of each unique TCRbeta CDR3 rearrangement, sequence reads were collapsed and filtered. For each sample, productive Simpson clonality was calculated as the square root of Simpson's diversity index over productive rearrangements. TCRdb retrieved this table from immuneACCESS and kept in-frame rearrangements only. Not all clones are present; in checked studies, unresolved V genes account for under half, and no reason is known for the remainder. The V and J calls and clone size are taken from that table; D and trimming were inferred from the DNA. Within this sample are about 62,000 clones, with 75% to 90% of them counted one time only. 15% to 20% of the sample is in the top ten clones.

One collaborating source in Seattle enrolled patients while the patients were actively infected and followed the patients over time throughout the course of disease. Whole blood was collected in K2EDTA tubes by collaborating institutions according to the institutions' own protocols. For TCRbeta analysis, collaborators shipped samples as frozen whole blood, isolated PBMCs, or DNA extracted from either of those sample types. Regarding this clone: Its antigen is not yet known. No base qualities exist here, and no much larger clone lies one base off it.

The receptor was derived from a woman aged 60-70 years with COVID-19, enrolled during active disease. Material for sequencing was peripheral blood.

The CDR3 region reads CASTLTPGVNEKLFF. The sequence in DNA is TGTGCCAGCACCCTTACCCCAGGGGTCAATGAAAAACTGTTTTTT. The chain is made from TRBV11-2 and TRBJ1-4; the D gene is possibly TRBD1, with 6 bases matching. The CDR3 holds 15 amino acids from the cysteine to the phenylalanine. Of the read, only the CDR3 DNA is kept; its 45 bases are in frame from base 1. The trim is 7 bases for V and 5 bases for J, with a gap of 17 bases between the germline ends. The germline V gene provides CDR1 SGHAT and CDR2 FQNNGV.